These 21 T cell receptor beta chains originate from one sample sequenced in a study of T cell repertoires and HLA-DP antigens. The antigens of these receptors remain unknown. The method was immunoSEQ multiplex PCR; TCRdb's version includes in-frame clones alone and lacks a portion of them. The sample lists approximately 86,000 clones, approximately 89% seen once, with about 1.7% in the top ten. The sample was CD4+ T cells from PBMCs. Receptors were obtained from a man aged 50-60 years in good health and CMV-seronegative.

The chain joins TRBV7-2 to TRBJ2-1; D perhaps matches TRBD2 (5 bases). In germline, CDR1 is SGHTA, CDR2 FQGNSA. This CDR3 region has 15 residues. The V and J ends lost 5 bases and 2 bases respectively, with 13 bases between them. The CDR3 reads CASSASHGTYNEQFF. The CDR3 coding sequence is TGTGCCAGCAGCGCCAGTCACGGGACCTACAATGAGCAGTTCTTC.

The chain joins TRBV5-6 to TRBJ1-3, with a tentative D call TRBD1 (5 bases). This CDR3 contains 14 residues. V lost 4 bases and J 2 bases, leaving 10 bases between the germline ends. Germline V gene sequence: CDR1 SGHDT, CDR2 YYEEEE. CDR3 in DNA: TGTGCCAGCAGCCCCGACAGAGCTGGAAACACCATATATTTT. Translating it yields CASSPDRAGNTIYF.

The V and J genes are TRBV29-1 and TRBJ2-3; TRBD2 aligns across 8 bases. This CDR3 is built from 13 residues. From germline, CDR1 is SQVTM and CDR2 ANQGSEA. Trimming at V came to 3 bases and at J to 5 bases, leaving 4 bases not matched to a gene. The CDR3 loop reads CSVDWLAGDTQYF. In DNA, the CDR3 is TGCAGCGTTGACTGGCTAGCGGGAGATACGCAGTATTTT.

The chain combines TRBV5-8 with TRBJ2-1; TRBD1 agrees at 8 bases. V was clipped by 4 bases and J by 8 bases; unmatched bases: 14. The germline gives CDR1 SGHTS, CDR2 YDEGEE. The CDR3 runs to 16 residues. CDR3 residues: CASSVGTGLSIHEQFF. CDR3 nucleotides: TGTGCCAGCAGCGTAGGGACAGGCCTTTCAATCCATGAGCAGTTCTTC.

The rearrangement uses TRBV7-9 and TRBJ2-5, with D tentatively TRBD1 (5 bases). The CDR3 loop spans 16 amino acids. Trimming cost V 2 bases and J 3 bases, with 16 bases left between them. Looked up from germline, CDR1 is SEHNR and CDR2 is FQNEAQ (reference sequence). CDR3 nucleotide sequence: TGTGCCAGCAGCTTATTTGGAAGGACAAGCGAAGAGACCCAGTACTTC. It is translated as CASSLFGRTSEETQYF.

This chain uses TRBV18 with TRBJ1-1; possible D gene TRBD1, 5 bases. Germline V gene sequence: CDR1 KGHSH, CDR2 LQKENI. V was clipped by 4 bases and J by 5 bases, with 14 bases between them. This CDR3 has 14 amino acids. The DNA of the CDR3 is TGTGCCAGCTCACTTGAGGTCCGGGGGACTGAAGCTTTCTTT. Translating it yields CASSLEVRGTEAFF.

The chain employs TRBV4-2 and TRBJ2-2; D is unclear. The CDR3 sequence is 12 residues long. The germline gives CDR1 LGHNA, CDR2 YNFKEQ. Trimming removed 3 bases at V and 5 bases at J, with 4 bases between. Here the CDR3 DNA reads TGTGCCAGCAGCCATGAGACCGGGGAGCTGTTTTTT. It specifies CASSHETGELFF.

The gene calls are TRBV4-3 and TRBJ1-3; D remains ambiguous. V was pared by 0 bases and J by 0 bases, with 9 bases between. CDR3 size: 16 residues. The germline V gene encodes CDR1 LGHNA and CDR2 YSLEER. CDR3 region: CASSQDLKNSGNTIYF. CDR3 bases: TGCGCCAGCAGCCAAGATTTGAAGAACTCTGGAAACACCATATATTTT.

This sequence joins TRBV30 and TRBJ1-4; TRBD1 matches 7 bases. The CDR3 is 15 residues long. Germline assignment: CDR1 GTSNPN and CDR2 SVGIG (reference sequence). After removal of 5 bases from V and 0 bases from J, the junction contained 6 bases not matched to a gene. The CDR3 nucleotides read TGTGCCTGGCAAGGGGGGACAGCAACTAATGAAAAACTGTTTTTT. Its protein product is CAWQGGTATNEKLFF.

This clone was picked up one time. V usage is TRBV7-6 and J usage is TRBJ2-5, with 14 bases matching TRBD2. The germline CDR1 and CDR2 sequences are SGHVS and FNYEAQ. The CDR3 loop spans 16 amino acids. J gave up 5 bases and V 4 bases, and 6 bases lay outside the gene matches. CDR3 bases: TGTGCCAGCAGCTCGGGACTAGCGGGGGTCCGGGAGACCCAGTACTTC. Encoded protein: CASSSGLAGVRETQYF.

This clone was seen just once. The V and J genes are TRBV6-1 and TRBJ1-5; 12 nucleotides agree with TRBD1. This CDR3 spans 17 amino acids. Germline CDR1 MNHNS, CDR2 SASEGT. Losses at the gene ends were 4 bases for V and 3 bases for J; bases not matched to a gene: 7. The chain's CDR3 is CASSVPGQGADNQPQHF. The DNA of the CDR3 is TGTGCCAGCAGTGTGCCGGGACAGGGGGCTGACAATCAGCCCCAGCATTTT.

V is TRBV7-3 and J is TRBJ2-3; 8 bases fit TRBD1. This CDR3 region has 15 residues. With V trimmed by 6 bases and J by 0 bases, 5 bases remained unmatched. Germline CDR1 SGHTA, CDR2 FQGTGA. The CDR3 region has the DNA TGTGCCAGCAGACTGGACAGGGCAAGCACAGATACGCAGTATTTT. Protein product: CASRLDRASTDTQYF. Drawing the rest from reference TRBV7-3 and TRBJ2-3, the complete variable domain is GAGVSQTPSNKVTEKGKYVELRCDPISGHTALYWYRQSLGQGPEFLIYFQGTGAADDSGLPNDRFFAVRPEGSVSTLKIQRTERGDSAVYLCASRLDRASTDTQYFGPGTRLTVL.

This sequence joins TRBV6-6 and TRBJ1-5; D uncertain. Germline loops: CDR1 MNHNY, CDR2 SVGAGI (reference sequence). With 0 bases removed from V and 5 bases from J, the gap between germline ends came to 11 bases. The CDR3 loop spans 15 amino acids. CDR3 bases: TGTGCCAGCAGTTACTCAGCCGGGCCGGATCAGCCCCAGCATTTT. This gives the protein CASSYSAGPDQPQHF.

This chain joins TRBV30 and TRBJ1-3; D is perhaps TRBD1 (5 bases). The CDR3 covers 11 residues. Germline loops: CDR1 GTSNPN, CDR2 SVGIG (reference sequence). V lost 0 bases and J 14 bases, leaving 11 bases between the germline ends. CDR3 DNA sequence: TGTGCCTGGAGTGTTAGGGACCGTTTATATTTT. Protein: CAWSVRDRLYF.

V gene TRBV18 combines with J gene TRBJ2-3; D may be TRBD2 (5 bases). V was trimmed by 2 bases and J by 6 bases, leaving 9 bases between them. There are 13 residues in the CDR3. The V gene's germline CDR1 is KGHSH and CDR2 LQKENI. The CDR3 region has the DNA TGTGCCAGCTCACCATCACTAGAGGATACGCAGTATTTT. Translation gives CASSPSLEDTQYF.

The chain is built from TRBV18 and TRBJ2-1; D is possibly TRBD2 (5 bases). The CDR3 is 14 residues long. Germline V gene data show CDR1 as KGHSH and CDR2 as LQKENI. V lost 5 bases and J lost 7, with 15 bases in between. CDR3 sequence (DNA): TGTGCCAGCTCAACCGGACTGGGGTTTAATGAGCAGTTCTTC. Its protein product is CASSTGLGFNEQFF.

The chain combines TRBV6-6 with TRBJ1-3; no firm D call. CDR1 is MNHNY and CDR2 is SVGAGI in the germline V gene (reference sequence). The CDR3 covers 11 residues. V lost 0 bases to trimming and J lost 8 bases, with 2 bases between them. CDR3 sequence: CASSYSDTIYF. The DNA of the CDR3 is TGTGCCAGCAGTTACTCGGACACCATATATTTT.

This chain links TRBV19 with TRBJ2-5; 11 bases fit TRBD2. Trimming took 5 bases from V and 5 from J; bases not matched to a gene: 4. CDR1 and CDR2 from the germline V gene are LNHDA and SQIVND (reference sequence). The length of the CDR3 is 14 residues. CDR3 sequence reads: CASSETSGMETQYF. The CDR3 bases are TGTGCCAGTAGTGAGACTAGCGGGATGGAGACCCAGTACTTC. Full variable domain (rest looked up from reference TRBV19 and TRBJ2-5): DGGITQSPKYLFRKEGQNVTLSCEQNLNHDAMYWYRQDPGQGLRLIYYSQIVNDFQKGDIAEGYSVSREKKESFPLTVTSAQKNPTAFYLCASSETSGMETQYFGPGTRLLVL.

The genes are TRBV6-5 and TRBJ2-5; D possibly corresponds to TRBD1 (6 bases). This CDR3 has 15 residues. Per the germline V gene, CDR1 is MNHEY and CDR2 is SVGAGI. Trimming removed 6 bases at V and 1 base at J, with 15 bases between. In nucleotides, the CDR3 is TGTGCCAGCAGCAATCCCGACAGGCGCCAAGAGACCCAGTACTTC. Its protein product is CASSNPDRRQETQYF.

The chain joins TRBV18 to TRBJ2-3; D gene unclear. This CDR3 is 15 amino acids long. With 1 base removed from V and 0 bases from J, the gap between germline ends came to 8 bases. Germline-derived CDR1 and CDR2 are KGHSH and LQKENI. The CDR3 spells CASSPRGLSTDTQYF. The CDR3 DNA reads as TGTGCCAGCTCACCACGCGGTCTCAGCACAGATACGCAGTATTTT.

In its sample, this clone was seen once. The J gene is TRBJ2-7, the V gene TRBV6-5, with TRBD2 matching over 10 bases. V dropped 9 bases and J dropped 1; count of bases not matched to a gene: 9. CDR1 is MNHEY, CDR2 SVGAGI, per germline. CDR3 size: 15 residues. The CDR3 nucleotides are TGTGCCAGTGCTAGCGGGGGTGCCAAATCCTACGAGCAGTACTTC. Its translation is CASASGGAKSYEQYF.